The 23 T cell receptor beta chains listed next were all sequenced from one sample in a study of regulatory T cells in long-lasting Graves disease. Investigators prepared the TCR beta libraries by applying iRepertoire HTBI primers and Arm-PCR of CDR3 regions. One entry per CDR3 protein results from TCRdb running MiXCR on the multiplex PCR reads. The data contain approximately 250,000 distinct CDR3 sequences, around 16% of them seen just once; the ten biggest clones take up more than 20%. Documented time point: newly diagnosed GD, antithyroid drugs for less than 3 months. There was RNA extracted from PBMCs, and the TCR library was made from it. The specimen comprised peripheral blood mononuclear cells (PBMCs), sampled at new diagnosis, from a patient treated with antithyroid drugs. The receptors derive from a female donor with Graves disease.

This clonotype was observed many times. The CDR3 reads CASSYIGWGEGEKLFF. The CDR3 DNA sequence: TGTGCCAGCAGCTACATCGGTTGGGGAGAAGGTGAAAAACTGTTTTTT. This chain connects TRBV7-8 to TRBJ1-4, with unresolved D. Deletions cut 4 bases from V and 7 bases from J, with 19 bases between. CDR3 length: 16 residues. Germline values: CDR1 SGHVS, CDR2 FQNEAQ.

The rearrangement uses TRBV6-5 and TRBJ1-4; D not certain. This CDR3 has 12 amino acids. Trimming shortened V by 4 bases and J by 8 bases, and 8 bases separated the two germline ends. CDR1 is MNHEY, CDR2 SVGAGI, per germline. The CDR3 spells CASSWAREKLFF. CDR3 DNA sequence: TGTGCCAGCAGTTGGGCCCGCGAAAAACTGTTTTTT.

As concerns this clonotype: It differs at one base from a far larger clone, so likely a read error. The genes are TRBV12-3 or TRBV12-4 and TRBJ1-1; D remains unclear. The CDR3 loop spans 15 amino acids. Trimming took 3 bases from V and 1 from J, leaving 12 bases between them. CDR3 DNA: TGTGCCAGCAGTTTTTGGGGTGGGCCGAACACTGAAGCTTTCTTT. This gives the protein CASSFWGGPNTEAFF.

In this sample, this clonotype turned up many times. This sequence joins TRBV30 and TRBJ1-4; 7 bases map to TRBD1. The CDR3 has 15 residues. Trimming removed 1 base from V and 8 bases from J; junction bases left unmatched: 10. Germline-derived CDR1 and CDR2 are GTSNPN and SVGIG (reference sequence). CDR3 DNA: TGTGCCTGGAGTGAGGCGGGACAGCCTTGGGAAAAACTGTTTTTT. Residues: CAWSEAGQPWEKLFF. Based on the CDR3 plus reference TRBV30 and TRBJ1-4, the full variable domain is SQTIHQWPATLVQPVGSPLSLECTVEGTSNPNLYWYRQAAGRGLQLLFYSVGIGQISSEVPQNLSASRPQDRQFILSSKKLLLSDSGFYLCAWSEAGQPWEKLFFGSGTQLSVL.

In its sample, this clonotype was seen many times. The J gene is TRBJ2-5, the V gene TRBV19; D is perhaps TRBD1 or TRBD2 (5 bases each). This CDR3 region has 14 residues. The V end lost 5 bases, the J end lost 4 bases, and 14 bases lay between the germline ends. CDR1 and CDR2 from the germline V gene are LNHDA and SQIVND (reference sequence). The CDR3 sequence: CASSSSTGGETQYF. The CDR3 DNA reads as TGTGCCAGTAGTTCTTCTACAGGAGGAGAGACCCAGTACTTC.

This clonotype was observed at least ten times. This rearrangement joins TRBV25-1 to TRBJ2-3, with 9 bases identical to TRBD1. The CDR3 totals 14 residues. V shed 9 bases and J 8 bases; nucleotides not matched to a gene: 12. Per the germline V gene, CDR1 is MGHDK and CDR2 is SYGVNS. As DNA, the CDR3 is TGTGCCAGTTCCGGGACAGGGCGGTTTGGTACGCAGTATTTT. It codes for CASSGTGRFGTQYF.

This clonotype showed up just a few times. The V and J genes are TRBV5-4 and TRBJ2-7; the D gene is possibly TRBD1 (6 bases). The CDR3 runs to 14 residues. The germline V and J ends were trimmed by 1 base and 5 bases, with 13 bases remaining between them. The germline CDR1 and CDR2 sequences are SGHNT and YYREEE (reference sequence). This CDR3 reads CASSLPTGQDEQYF. The CDR3 DNA follows: TGTGCCAGCAGCTTGCCCACAGGGCAGGACGAGCAGTACTTC.

In regard to this clonotype: A far larger clone is just one base off, so this is likely a read error. The rearrangement joins TRBV9 to TRBJ2-7; maybe TRBD2 (6 bases). Germline CDR1 SGDLS, CDR2 YYNGEE. The CDR3 has 15 residues. The CDR3 nucleotides read TGTGCCAGCAGCATTAGCGGAGACGGGATCTACGAGCGGTACTTC. It translates to CASSISGDGIYERYF.

This clonotype occurred many times. The rearrangement links TRBV7-2 to TRBJ1-5; 8 bases are a match to TRBD1. The CDR3 is 15 amino acids. Per the germline V gene, CDR1 is SGHTA and CDR2 is FQGNSA. Trimming removed 1 base from V and 4 bases from J; junction bases left unmatched: 3. The CDR3 nucleotides are TGTGCCAGCAGCTTAGTCAGGGGGCTTAATCAGCCCCAGCATTTT. Protein: CASSLVRGLNQPQHF.

This clonotype was seen ten or more times. The chain links TRBV29-1 to TRBJ1-2; 8 bases map to TRBD1. This CDR3 region has 16 residues. Germline V lookup: CDR1 SQVTM, CDR2 ANQGSEA. Trimming took 1 base from V and 4 from J; bases not matched to a gene: 11. The CDR3 is CSVEVLRDRSLYGYTF. For the CDR3, the DNA is TGCAGCGTTGAAGTTCTAAGGGACAGGTCCCTCTATGGCTACACCTTC.

This clonotype was recorded many times. The J gene is TRBJ2-5, the V gene TRBV5-8; tentatively, D is TRBD2 (5 bases). This CDR3 region has 15 residues. The V gene lost 3 bases and the J gene lost 1 base, with 13 bases spanning the gap. Germline assignment: CDR1 SGHTS and CDR2 YDEGEE. In DNA, the CDR3 is TGTGCCAGCAGCTCCTCAGGAGCGGCCCAAGAGACCCAGTACTTC. The encoded protein is CASSSSGAAQETQYF. Filled out from reference TRBV5-8 and TRBJ2-5, the complete variable domain reads EAGVTQSPTHLIKTRGQQATLRCSPISGHTSVYWYQQALGLGLQFLLWYDEGEERNRGNFPPRFSGRQFPNYSSELNVNALELEDSALYLCASSSSGAAQETQYFGPGTRLLVL.

This clonotype was counted ten times or more. The rearrangement joins TRBV20-1 to TRBJ2-7, with TRBD2 matching over 9 bases. Germline lookup yields CDR1 DFQATT and CDR2 SNEGSKA (reference sequence). The CDR3 is 14 amino acids. With 5 bases clipped from V and 9 bases from J, the junction kept 14 bases outside the gene matches. CDR3 nucleotides: TGCAGTGCTCTTCCGGGACTAGCCGACCTCGTGCAGTACTTC. It codes for CSALPGLADLVQYF.

This clonotype showed up many times. The chain recombines TRBV20-1 with TRBJ1-2, with D possibly TRBD1 on 6 matching bases. In germline, CDR1 is DFQATT, CDR2 SNEGSKA (reference sequence). V was cut by 5 bases and J by 3 bases, with 16 bases left in between. The CDR3 runs 14 residues. The CDR3 DNA sequence: TGCAGTGCTCCCCAGCTGGGGGCGGACTATGGCTACACCTTC. Translated: CSAPQLGADYGYTF.

Note on this clonotype: The junction shows a germline mismatch at one end, possibly a read error. The chain links TRBV5-6 to TRBJ1-2; D is perhaps TRBD1 (6 bases). Per germline, CDR1 SGHDT and CDR2 YYEEEE. The CDR3 spans 15 residues. The CDR3 bases are TGTGCTAGCAGCTTGGGTTTCAGGGGCGATTATGGCCACACCTTC. This translates into CASSLGFRGDYGHTF.

This clonotype has at least ten counts. The rearrangement links TRBV7-3 to TRBJ2-1, with 7 bases that match TRBD2. V lost 3 bases, J lost 7 bases, and 9 bases stayed unmatched. Germline CDR1 and CDR2: SGHTA and FQGTGA. The CDR3 covers 15 residues. CDR3 DNA sequence: TGTGCCAGCAGCTTGGGGGGGAGGGCCGGTAATGAGCAGTTCTTC. Translated: CASSLGGRAGNEQFF.

This clonotype showed up many times. The chain combines TRBV24-1 with TRBJ2-6; either TRBD1 or TRBD2 may fit D (5 bases each). The CDR3 consists of 17 residues. CDR1 KGHDR and CDR2 SFDVKD come from the germline V gene. With 2 bases removed from V and 0 bases from J, the gap between germline ends came to 10 bases. The CDR3 sequence: CATSDSGRFSGANVLTF. CDR3 DNA: TGTGCCACCAGTGATTCGGGACGGTTCTCTGGGGCCAACGTCCTGACTTTC.

This clonotype appeared many times. The V call is TRBV2, the J call TRBJ2-1, with D possibly being TRBD2 (6 bases). V shed 7 bases and J shed 3 bases, with 10 bases lying between them. Germline values: CDR1 SNHLY, CDR2 FYNNEI. The CDR3 runs 13 residues. The CDR3 region is CASKGGDYNEQFF. In nucleotides, the CDR3 is TGTGCCAGCAAGGGCGGGGACTACAATGAGCAGTTCTTC.

This clonotype was observed at least ten times. The chain combines TRBV5-1 with TRBJ1-3; no clear D. V shed 0 bases and J shed 0 bases, with 7 bases lying between them. The germline V gene has CDR1 SGHRS and CDR2 YFSETQ. The CDR3 sequence is 15 residues long. The CDR3 DNA reads as TGCGCCAGCAGCTTGGTTGGAGTCTCTGGAAACACCATATATTTT. This gives the protein CASSLVGVSGNTIYF.

This clonotype was seen ten or more times. The V and J genes are TRBV19 and TRBJ1-5, with TRBD1 matching over 7 bases. Germline assignment: CDR1 LNHDA and CDR2 SQIVND (reference sequence). V dropped 6 bases and J dropped 4; count of bases not matched to a gene: 12. This CDR3 has 16 residues. The CDR3 sequence: CASSRGTRGGNQPQHF. DNA of the CDR3: TGTGCCAGTAGCAGGGGGACTCGAGGGGGAAATCAGCCCCAGCATTTT.

A remark on this clonotype: A far larger clone is off by one base, so a read error is likely. The genes are TRBV5-4 and TRBJ1-5; the match to TRBD1 covers 8 bases. This CDR3 region has 16 residues. Germline V gene data show CDR1 as SGHNT and CDR2 as YYREEE (reference sequence). With V trimmed by 2 bases and J by 2 bases, 6 bases remained unmatched. The CDR3: CASSFLTGEGNQPQHF. The CDR3, as DNA: TGTGCCAGCAGCTTCCTGACAGGGGAGGGCAATCAGCCCCAGCATTTT.

The chain combines TRBV20-1 with TRBJ2-7; 8 bases line up with TRBD2. The germline V gene has CDR1 DFQATT and CDR2 SNEGSKA (reference sequence). V lost 3 bases and J lost 6; bases outside the gene matches: 13. The CDR3 contains 15 residues. The CDR3 loop is CSASPAPAGAVEQYF. DNA of the CDR3: TGCAGTGCTAGTCCCGCTCCAGCGGGAGCGGTCGAGCAGTACTTC.

This clonotype turned up a few times. The J gene is TRBJ2-4, the V gene TRBV4-3; unclear D gene. The CDR3 is made up of 14 amino acids. CDR1 LGHNA and CDR2 YSLEER come from the germline V gene. V lost 0 bases and J lost 1, with 4 bases in between. The CDR3 region is CASSQENAKNIQYF. CDR3 DNA sequence: TGCGCCAGCAGCCAAGAGAATGCCAAAAACATTCAGTACTTC.

In regard to this clonotype: One junction end does not reproduce the germline sequence, and a read error may be involved. The genes are TRBV11-3 and TRBJ2-1; 8 nucleotides match TRBD2. This CDR3 has 11 residues. The V gene's germline CDR1 is SGHNT and CDR2 YENEEA. Here the CDR3 DNA reads TGTGCCAGCAGACTAACGGGGGGGGTGGTCTTC. Translation: CASRLTGGVVF.